The sample holds a few counts of the clone carrying this TCR beta chain. The antigen remains unidentified. The sample originates from a study of blood T cells in healthy people across ages. Through a sample-barcoded 5' primer and a J-beta primer mix, a second PCR was run for roughly 7 to 12 cycles. With 12 random nucleotides, a template-switch adaptor tagged each individual cDNA molecule. TCRdb recomputed calls from the 5' RACE reads with MiXCR, one row per CDR3 protein. The data contain 2 million or so distinct CDR3 sequences, around half of them seen just once; the ten biggest clones take up approximately 2.1%. Study-level findings and limits: Both naive CD4+ cell counts and diversity were greater in long-lived donors than in aged donors.

After removal of 3 bases from V and 4 bases from J, the junction contained 5 bases not matched to a gene. The CDR3 is made up of 14 amino acids. CDR1 SGHVS and CDR2 FQNEAQ come from the germline V gene. Material for sequencing was blood. The chain combines TRBV7-8 with TRBJ1-2; 7 nucleotides align to TRBD1. This sequence was found in a woman between 35 and 50 years old in good health. The CDR3 coding sequence is TGTGCCAGCAGCTTGGCGGCAGGGGGCTATGGCTACACCTTC. Protein product: CASSLAAGGYGYTF. The full variable domain, its missing parts supplied by reference TRBV7-8 and TRBJ1-2, is GAGVSQSPRYKVAKRGQDVALRCDPISGHVSLFWYQQALGQGPEFLTYFQNEAQLDKSGLPSDRFFAERPEGSVSTLKIQRTQQEDSAVYLCASSLAAGGYGYTFGSGTRLTVV.